This TCR beta chain was recovered during a study of OX40 agonist ivuxolimab in advanced cancers. The table lists this clone with a few counts. The CDR3 consists of 15 residues. Trimming at V came to 3 bases and at J to 5 bases, leaving 1 base not matched to a gene. Germline V gives CDR1 SGHDT, CDR2 YYEEEE. The assay was immunoSEQ multiplex PCR, and TCRdb's table has in-frame clones only and misses some. The sample holds about 68,000 clones; around 83% are singletons and the top ten take 1.4%. The V gene is TRBV5-6, the J gene TRBJ2-1; 14 positions match TRBD2. The origin of this receptor is an adult with an advanced solid tumor such as melanoma, head and neck, liver or kidney cancer. The specimen was CD4+ or CD8+ T cells sorted from blood, collected in a trial of the OX40 agonist ivuxolimab. Here the CDR3 reads CASSWGLAGDNEQFF. The CDR3 DNA sequence: TGTGCCAGCAGCTGGGGACTAGCGGGAGACAATGAGCAGTTCTTC.